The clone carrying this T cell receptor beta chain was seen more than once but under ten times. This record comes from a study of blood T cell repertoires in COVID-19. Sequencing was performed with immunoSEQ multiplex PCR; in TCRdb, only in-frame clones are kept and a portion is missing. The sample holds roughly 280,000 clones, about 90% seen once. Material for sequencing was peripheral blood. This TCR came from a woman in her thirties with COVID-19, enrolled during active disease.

Here the CDR3 DNA reads TGTGCCAGCAGTTACTCGAGTGGGGGCGCTAACTATGGCTACACCTTC. Translated: CASSYSSGGANYGYTF. The J gene is TRBJ1-2, the V gene TRBV6-5, with D tentatively TRBD1 (6 bases). The V and J ends lost 0 bases and 0 bases respectively, with 11 bases between them. Germline V gives CDR1 MNHEY, CDR2 SVGAGI. There are 16 residues in the CDR3.